This T cell receptor beta chain is drawn from a study of cytomegalovirus exposure and HLA in healthy donors. A multiplex PCR was run with 60 Vbeta primers and 13 Jbeta primers. Generated by immunoSEQ multiplex PCR, the TCRdb table keeps only in-frame clones and is missing some. The sample carries around 100,000 clones, about 76% recorded once. Comment on this clone: Its specificity is unknown.

The CDR3 totals 16 residues. CDR1 SGDLS and CDR2 YYNGEE come from the germline V gene. Trimming removed 4 bases from V and 1 base from J, with 16 bases in between. Study-wide results and limits: Several top significant clusters appeared, in a later analysis, to be linked to common viral pathogens. Most CMV-associated TCR beta chains were later found to appear HLA-restricted. The study carried out a later analysis of TCR beta sequences. It associated roughly 17,000 of them with specific HLA alleles at a false discovery rate of 0.05.

J is TRBJ2-3 and V is TRBV9; D is perhaps TRBD2 (6 bases). Sequencing was carried out using PBMCs. The origin of this receptor is a woman aged 70-85 years in good health and CMV-seropositive. The CDR3 coding sequence is TGTGCCAGCAGCTTCCAAAGCGGGCGGGGCACAGATACGCAGTATTTT. Translation gives CASSFQSGRGTDTQYF.